This T cell receptor (beta chain) was sequenced for a study of regulatory T cells in long-lasting Graves disease. General study findings and limits: The TCR repertoire of persistent Graves' patients was less diverse than that of newly diagnosed ones.

HTBI primers from iRepertoire and Arm-PCR of CDR3 regions yielded the TCR beta libraries. In the authors' workflow: Among the samples, around 61 TRBV and about 15 TRBJ segments were identified. TCRdb reprocessed the multiplex PCR reads with MiXCR, giving one entry per CDR3 protein. The authors' filters were not applied to this entry. The data contain about 470,000 distinct CDR3 sequences, less than 25% of them singletons. This clonotype was recorded many times. Antigen specificity is unknown. The sample's time point: persistent/refractory GD, antithyroid drugs over 5 years with positive TRAb. Following extraction of RNA from PBMCs, that RNA was used to make the TCR library. Approximately 9-milliliter peripheral blood samples went into EDTA tubes. The germline CDR1 and CDR2 sequences are MNHEY and SVGAGI. V gave up 2 bases and J gave up 5 bases; unmatched junction bases: 6. The CDR3 loop spans 15 amino acids.

The gene calls are TRBV6-5 and TRBJ2-5, with 9 nucleotides matching TRBD2. This receptor was identified in a female donor with Graves disease. Sequences were derived from peripheral blood mononuclear cells (PBMCs), sampled when the disease was refractory, from a patient treated with antithyroid drugs. DNA of the CDR3: TGTGCCAGCAGTTACAGCGGGACTAGCAGGGAGACCCAGTACTTC. The encoded protein is CASSYSGTSRETQYF.